This entry is about one T cell receptor (beta chain). The data were obtained in a study of blood T cell repertoires in COVID-19. Data came from immunoSEQ multiplex PCR; TCRdb stores just in-frame clones and leaves some out. The data contain 50,000 to 75,000 clones, around 87% of them singletons. Per the germline V gene, CDR1 is GTSNPN and CDR2 is SVGIG (reference sequence). Trimming removed 2 bases at V and 1 base at J, with 5 bases between. There are 12 residues in the CDR3. The material sequenced was peripheral blood. The receptor's source is a man in his 60s with acute or convalescent COVID-19. V and J are TRBV30 and TRBJ1-1; no clear D. CDR3 sequence: CAWSPRNTEAFF. CDR3 coding DNA: TGTGCCTGGAGTCCCCGGAACACTGAAGCTTTCTTT.